The 9 T cell receptor beta chains below all came from one sample that was sequenced in a study of siplizumab effects on memory and regulatory T cells. Assay used: immunoSEQ multiplex PCR; TCRdb lists only in-frame clones, some missing. The profile covers 100,000 to 120,000 clones, with around 93% appearing a single time and 0.32% taken by the ten largest. Sequenced input: CD4+ T cells sorted from blood. These receptors originate from a human donor in good health.

This clone was found once. The V call is TRBV18, the J call TRBJ1-4, with D possibly matching TRBD1 (5 bases). The germline V gene has CDR1 KGHSH and CDR2 LQKENI. Trimming shortened V by 4 bases and J by 8 bases, and 11 bases separated the two germline ends. The CDR3 sequence is 13 residues long. CDR3 coding DNA: TGTGCCAGCTCACAGGGGATGGAAGAAAAACTGTTTTTT. This encodes CASSQGMEEKLFF.

The chain couples TRBV14 to TRBJ2-2; D possibly matches TRBD1 or TRBD2 (5 bases each). The CDR3 spans 18 residues. The V end lost 3 bases, the J end lost 0 bases, and 17 bases lay between the germline ends. Germline V gene sequence: CDR1 SGHDN, CDR2 FVKESK. In DNA, the CDR3 is TGTGCCAGCAGCCAGAACCCCCCCGGGGCAACGAACACCGGGGAGCTGTTTTTT. Translation gives CASSQNPPGATNTGELFF.

As for this clone: At one of its ends the junction is not consistent with the germline gene, which may arise from a read error. The chain links TRBV6-1 to TRBJ2-7; D might be TRBD1 (5 bases). Per the germline V gene, CDR1 is MNHNS and CDR2 is SASEGT. The CDR3 has 12 amino acids. In nucleotides, the CDR3 is TGTGCCAGCAGTGAATCCCGGTTGGCAGGGAACTTC. Translation gives CASSESRLAGNF.

This clone was observed a handful of times. The J gene is TRBJ1-5, the V gene TRBV5-6; D is possibly TRBD1 (5 bases). V dropped 0 bases and J dropped 2 bases, with 9 bases sitting between them. The CDR3 is 15 residues long. The germline gives CDR1 SGHDT, CDR2 YYEEEE. In nucleotides, the CDR3 is TGTGCCAGCAGCTTGGCCGGGGGAGGCAATCAGCCCCAGCATTTT. Residues: CASSLAGGGNQPQHF.

V and J are TRBV5-5 and TRBJ1-4; D is ambiguous. Trimming took off 8 bases at V and 8 bases at J, with 16 bases between the two ends. The CDR3 extends over 13 amino acids. CDR1 and CDR2 (germline): SGHKS, YYEKEE (reference sequence). The CDR3 loop is CASTDLSGEKLFF. Here the CDR3 DNA reads TGTGCCAGTACAGACCTTAGCGGGGAAAAACTGTTTTTT.

V is TRBV19 and J is TRBJ2-3; D not certain. V was pared by 4 bases and J by 6 bases, with 14 bases between. Germline CDR1 and CDR2: LNHDA and SQIVND (reference sequence). The CDR3 has 14 amino acids. The CDR3 spells CASSSRPFWDTQYF. As DNA, the CDR3 is TGTGCCAGTAGTAGTCGCCCTTTTTGGGATACGCAGTATTTT. Full variable domain (rest looked up from reference TRBV19 and TRBJ2-3): DGGITQSPKYLFRKEGQNVTLSCEQNLNHDAMYWYRQDPGQGLRLIYYSQIVNDFQKGDIAEGYSVSREKKESFPLTVTSAQKNPTAFYLCASSSRPFWDTQYFGPGTRLTVL.

V usage is TRBV6-1 and J usage is TRBJ1-1, with 8 bases identical to TRBD1. The junction had 8 bases not matched to a gene; V was cut back by 4 bases and J by 7 bases. Germline lookup yields CDR1 MNHNS and CDR2 SASEGT. The CDR3 totals 14 residues. CDR3 DNA: TGTGCCAGCAGTGTTTACAGGGGGGCGGGTGAAGCTTTCTTT. The encoded protein is CASSVYRGAGEAFF.

The V gene is TRBV5-5, the J gene TRBJ1-1, with no clear D. The V and J ends lost 0 bases and 3 bases respectively, with 6 bases between them. CDR3 length: 13 amino acids. The germline CDR1 and CDR2 sequences are SGHKS and YYEKEE (reference sequence). CDR3 loop: CASSLEQDTEAFF. The CDR3 DNA reads as TGTGCCAGCAGCTTGGAGCAGGACACTGAAGCTTTCTTT.

This clone was picked up one time. This rearrangement joins TRBV7-9 to TRBJ1-1, with D possibly matching TRBD1 (6 bases). This CDR3 comprises 14 residues. V was clipped by 6 bases and J by 1 base, with 12 bases between them. Looked up from germline, CDR1 is SEHNR and CDR2 is FQNEAQ (reference sequence). CDR3 sequence (DNA): TGTGCCAGCAGGTGGGGGCAGGCGAACACTGAAGCTTTCTTT. Its protein is CASRWGQANTEAFF.